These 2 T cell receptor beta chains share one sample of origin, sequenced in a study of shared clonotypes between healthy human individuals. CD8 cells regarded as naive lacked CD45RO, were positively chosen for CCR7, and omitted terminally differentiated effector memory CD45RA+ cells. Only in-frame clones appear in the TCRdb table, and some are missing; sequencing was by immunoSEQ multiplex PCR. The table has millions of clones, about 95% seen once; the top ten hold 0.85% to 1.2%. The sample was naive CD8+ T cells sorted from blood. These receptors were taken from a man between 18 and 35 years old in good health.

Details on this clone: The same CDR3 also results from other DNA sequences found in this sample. The CDR3 DNA follows: TGTGCCAGCAGTTACTCCGGGGGGGGCTACAATGAGCAGTTCTTC. It encodes CASSYSGGGYNEQFF. The chain couples TRBV6-5 to TRBJ2-1; TRBD2 matches at 8 bases. There are 15 residues in the CDR3. The V segment lost 0 bases and the J segment 3 bases; nucleotides outside the gene matches: 1. Germline V gene sequence: CDR1 MNHEY, CDR2 SVGAGI.

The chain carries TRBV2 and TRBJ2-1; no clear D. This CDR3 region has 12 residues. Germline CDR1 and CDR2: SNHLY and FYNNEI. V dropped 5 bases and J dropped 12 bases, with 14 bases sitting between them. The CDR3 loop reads CASSYHRDPQFF. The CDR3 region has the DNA TGTGCCAGCAGTTACCACCGTGATCCGCAGTTCTTC. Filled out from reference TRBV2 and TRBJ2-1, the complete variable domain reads EPEVTQTPSHQVTQMGQEVILRCVPISNHLYFYWYRQILGQKVEFLVSFYNNEISEKSEIFDDQFSVERPDGSNFTLKIRSTKLEDSAMYFCASSYHRDPQFFGPGTRLTVL.